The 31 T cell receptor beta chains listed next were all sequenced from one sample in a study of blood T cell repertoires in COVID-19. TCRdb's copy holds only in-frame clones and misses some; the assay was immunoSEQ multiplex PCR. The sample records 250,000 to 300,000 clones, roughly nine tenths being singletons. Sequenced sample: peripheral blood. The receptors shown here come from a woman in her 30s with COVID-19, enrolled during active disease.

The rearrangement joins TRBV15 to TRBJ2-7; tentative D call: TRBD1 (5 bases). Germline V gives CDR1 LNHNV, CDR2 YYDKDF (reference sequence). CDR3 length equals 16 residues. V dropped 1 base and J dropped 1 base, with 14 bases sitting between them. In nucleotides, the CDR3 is TGTGCCACCAGCAGAGGAGGTGCGGACACGTCCTACGAGCAGTACTTC. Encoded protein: CATSRGGADTSYEQYF. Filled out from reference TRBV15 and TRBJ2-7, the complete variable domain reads DAMVIQNPRYQVTQFGKPVTLSCSQTLNHNVMYWYQQKSSQAPKLLFHYYDKDFNNEADTPDNFQSRRPNTSFCFLDIRSPGLGDTAMYLCATSRGGADTSYEQYFGPGTRLTVT.

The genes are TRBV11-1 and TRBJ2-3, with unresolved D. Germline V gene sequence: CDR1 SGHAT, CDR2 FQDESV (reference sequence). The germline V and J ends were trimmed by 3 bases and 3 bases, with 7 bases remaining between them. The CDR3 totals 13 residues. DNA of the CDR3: TGTGCCAGCAGCTTGAGACTTACAGATACGCAGTATTTT. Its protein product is CASSLRLTDTQYF.

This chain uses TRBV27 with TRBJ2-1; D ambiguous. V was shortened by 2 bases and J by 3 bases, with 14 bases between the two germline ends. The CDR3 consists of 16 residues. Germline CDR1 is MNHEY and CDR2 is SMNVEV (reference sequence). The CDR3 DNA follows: TGTGCCAGCAGTTTAACAGCAGCCCAATACTACAATGAGCAGTTCTTC. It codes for CASSLTAAQYYNEQFF.

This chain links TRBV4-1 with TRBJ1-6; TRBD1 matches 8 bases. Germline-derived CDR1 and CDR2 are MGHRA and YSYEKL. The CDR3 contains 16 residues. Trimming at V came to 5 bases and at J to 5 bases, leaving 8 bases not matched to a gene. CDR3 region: CASSDEHRGNNSPLHF. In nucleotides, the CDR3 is TGCGCCAGCAGCGATGAACACAGGGGGAATAATTCACCCCTCCACTTT.

CDR3 in DNA: TGTGCCAGCAGTTTATCAGGGGCGCATCAGCCCCAGCATTTT. It codes for CASSLSGAHQPQHF. The chain links TRBV27 to TRBJ1-5; TRBD1 might be the D (5 bases). Trimming took off 0 bases at V and 5 bases at J, with 8 bases between the two ends. This CDR3 is 14 amino acids long. Germline V gene lookup returns CDR1 MNHEY and CDR2 SMNVEV (reference sequence).

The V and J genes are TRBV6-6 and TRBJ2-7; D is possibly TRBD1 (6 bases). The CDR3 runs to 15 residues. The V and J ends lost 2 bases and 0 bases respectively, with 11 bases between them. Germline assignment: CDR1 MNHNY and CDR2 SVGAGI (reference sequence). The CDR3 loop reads CASSYSRDTSYEQYF. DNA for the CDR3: TGTGCCAGCAGTTACAGTCGGGACACCTCCTACGAGCAGTACTTC.

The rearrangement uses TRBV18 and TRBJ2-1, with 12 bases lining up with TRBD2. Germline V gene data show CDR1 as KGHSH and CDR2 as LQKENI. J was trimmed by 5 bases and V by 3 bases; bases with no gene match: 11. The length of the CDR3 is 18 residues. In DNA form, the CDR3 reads TGTGCCAGCTCACCCGTATACCTAGCGGGAGGGCCAAACAATGAGCAGTTCTTC. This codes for CASSPVYLAGGPNNEQFF.

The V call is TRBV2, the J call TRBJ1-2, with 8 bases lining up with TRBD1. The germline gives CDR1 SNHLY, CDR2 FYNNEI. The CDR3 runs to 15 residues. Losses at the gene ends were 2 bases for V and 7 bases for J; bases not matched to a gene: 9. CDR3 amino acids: CASSELGQGALGYTF. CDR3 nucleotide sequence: TGTGCCAGCAGTGAACTCGGCCAGGGGGCTCTTGGCTACACCTTC.

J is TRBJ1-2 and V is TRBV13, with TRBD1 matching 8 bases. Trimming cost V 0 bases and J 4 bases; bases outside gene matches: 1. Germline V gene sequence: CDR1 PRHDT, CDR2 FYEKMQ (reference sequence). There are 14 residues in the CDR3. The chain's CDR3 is CASSLGGQGYGYTF. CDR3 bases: TGTGCCAGCAGCTTAGGCGGACAGGGCTATGGCTACACCTTC. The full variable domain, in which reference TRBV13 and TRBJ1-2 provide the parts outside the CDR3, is AAGVIQSPRHLIKEKRETATLKCYPIPRHDTVYWYQQGPGQDPQFLISFYEKMQSDKGSIPDRFSAQQFSDYHSELNMSSLELGDSALYFCASSLGGQGYGYTFGSGTRLTVV.

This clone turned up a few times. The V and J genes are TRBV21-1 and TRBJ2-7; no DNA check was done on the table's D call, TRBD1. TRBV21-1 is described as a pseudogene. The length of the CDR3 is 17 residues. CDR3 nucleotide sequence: TGTGCCAGCAGCAACCCCCCGGGACACAAAACCCCCTACGAGCAGTACTTC. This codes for CASSNPPGHKTPYEQYF.

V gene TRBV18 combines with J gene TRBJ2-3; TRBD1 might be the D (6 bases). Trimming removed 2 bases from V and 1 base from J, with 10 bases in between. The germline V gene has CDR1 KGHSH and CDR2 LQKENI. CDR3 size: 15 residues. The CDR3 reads CASSPARQGTDTQYF. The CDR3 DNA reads TGTGCCAGCTCACCAGCGAGACAGGGCACAGATACGCAGTATTTT.

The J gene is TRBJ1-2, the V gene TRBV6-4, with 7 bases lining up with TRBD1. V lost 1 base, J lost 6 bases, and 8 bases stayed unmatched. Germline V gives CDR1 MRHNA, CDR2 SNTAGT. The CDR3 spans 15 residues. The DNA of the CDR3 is TGTGCCAGCAGTGACTTCTCGGACAGGCTGGATGGCTACACCTTC. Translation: CASSDFSDRLDGYTF.

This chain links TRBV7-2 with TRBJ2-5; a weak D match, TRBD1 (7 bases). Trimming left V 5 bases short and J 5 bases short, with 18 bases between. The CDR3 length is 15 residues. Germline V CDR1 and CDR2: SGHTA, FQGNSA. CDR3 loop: CASSDPMTGRETQYF. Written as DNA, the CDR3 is TGTGCCAGCAGCGACCCCATGACAGGGAGGGAGACCCAGTACTTC. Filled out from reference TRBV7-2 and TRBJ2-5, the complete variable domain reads GAGVSQSPSNKVTEKGKDVELRCDPISGHTALYWYRQSLGQGLEFLIYFQGNSAPDKSGLPSDRFSAERTGGSVSTLTIQRTQQEDSAVYLCASSDPMTGRETQYFGPGTRLLVL.

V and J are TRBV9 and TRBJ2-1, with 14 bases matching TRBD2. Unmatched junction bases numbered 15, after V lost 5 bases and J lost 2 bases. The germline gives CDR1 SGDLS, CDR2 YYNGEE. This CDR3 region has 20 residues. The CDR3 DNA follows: TGTGCCAGCAGTTACTCCGGGACTAGCGGGAGCGCGCGAACCTACAATGAGCAGTTCTTC. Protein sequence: CASSYSGTSGSARTYNEQFF.

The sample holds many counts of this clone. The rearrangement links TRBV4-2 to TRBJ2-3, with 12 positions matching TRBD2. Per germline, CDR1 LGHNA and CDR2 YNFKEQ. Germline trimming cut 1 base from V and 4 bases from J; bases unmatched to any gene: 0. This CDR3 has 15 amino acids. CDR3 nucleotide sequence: TGTGCCAGCAGCCAAGGACTAGCGGGAGCAGATACGCAGTATTTT. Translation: CASSQGLAGADTQYF.

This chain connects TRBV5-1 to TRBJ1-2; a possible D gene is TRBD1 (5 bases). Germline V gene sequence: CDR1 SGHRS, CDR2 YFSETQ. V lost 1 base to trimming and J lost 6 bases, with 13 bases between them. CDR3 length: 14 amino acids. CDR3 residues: CASSLSPGSDGYTF. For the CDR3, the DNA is TGCGCCAGCAGCTTGAGCCCAGGGTCAGATGGCTACACCTTC. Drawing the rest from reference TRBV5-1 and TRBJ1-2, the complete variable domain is KAGVTQTPRYLIKTRGQQVTLSCSPISGHRSVSWYQQTPGQGLQFLFEYFSETQRNKGNFPGRFSGRQFSNSRSEMNVSTLELGDSALYLCASSLSPGSDGYTFGSGTRLTVV.

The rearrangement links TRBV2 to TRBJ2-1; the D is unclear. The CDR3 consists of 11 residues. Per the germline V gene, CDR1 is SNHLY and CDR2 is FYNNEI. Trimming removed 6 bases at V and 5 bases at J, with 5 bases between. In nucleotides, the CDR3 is TGTGCCAGCAGACTTAACAATGAGCAGTTCTTC. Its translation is CASRLNNEQFF.

This CDR3 is CASSLASGTSGANVLTF. The CDR3 DNA reads as TGTGCCAGCAGCTTAGCTAGCGGGACCTCTGGGGCCAACGTCCTGACTTTC. The chain uses TRBV7-2 and TRBJ2-6; 8 bases map to TRBD2. The germline gives CDR1 SGHTA, CDR2 FQGNSA. This CDR3 is built from 17 residues. The V gene end was trimmed by 0 bases and the J gene end by 0 bases; junction bases not matched to a gene: 1.

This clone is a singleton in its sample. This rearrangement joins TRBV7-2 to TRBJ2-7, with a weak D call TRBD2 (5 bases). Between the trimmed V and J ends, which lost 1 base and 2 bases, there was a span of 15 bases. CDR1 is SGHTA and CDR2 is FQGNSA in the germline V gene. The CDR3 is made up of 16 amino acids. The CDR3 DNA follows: TGTGCCAGCAGCTTAGATCACATTAGCGTACCCTACGAGCAGTACTTC. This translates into CASSLDHISVPYEQYF.

The DNA of the CDR3 is TGTGCCAGCAGCGTAGGGACTAGCGGGTACACCGGGGAGCTGTTTTTT. Translated, it gives CASSVGTSGYTGELFF. J is TRBJ2-2 and V is TRBV9; TRBD2 matches at 11 bases. The CDR3 runs 16 residues. From germline, CDR1 is SGDLS and CDR2 YYNGEE. Germline trimming cut 0 bases from V and 3 bases from J; bases unmatched to any gene: 1.

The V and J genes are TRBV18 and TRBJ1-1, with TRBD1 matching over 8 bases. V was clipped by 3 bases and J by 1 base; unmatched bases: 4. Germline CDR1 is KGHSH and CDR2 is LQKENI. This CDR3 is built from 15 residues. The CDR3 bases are TGTGCCAGCTCACCTAACCAGGGGGCGAACACTGAAGCTTTCTTT. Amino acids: CASSPNQGANTEAFF.

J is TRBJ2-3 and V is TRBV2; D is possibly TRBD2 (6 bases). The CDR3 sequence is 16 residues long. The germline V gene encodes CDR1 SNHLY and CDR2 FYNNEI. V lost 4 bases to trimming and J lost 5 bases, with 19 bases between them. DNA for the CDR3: TGTGCCAGCAGTGGGGCGGGAACTTCCACCTTAGATACGCAGTATTTT. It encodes CASSGAGTSTLDTQYF.

The CDR3 DNA sequence: TGTGCCAGTAGTATTACTGGGGAGCTGTTTTTT. The encoded protein is CASSITGELFF. The gene calls are TRBV19 and TRBJ2-2; D is unclear. CDR3 length: 11 residues. The V gene's germline CDR1 is LNHDA and CDR2 SQIVND (reference sequence). V lost 3 bases, J lost 8 bases, and 4 bases lay in between.

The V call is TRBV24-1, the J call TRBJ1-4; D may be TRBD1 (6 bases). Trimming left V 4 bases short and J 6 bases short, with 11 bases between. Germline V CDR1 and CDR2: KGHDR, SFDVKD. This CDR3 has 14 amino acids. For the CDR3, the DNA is TGTGCCACCAGTGACGGGGGGCGCGATGAAAAACTGTTTTTT. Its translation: CATSDGGRDEKLFF.

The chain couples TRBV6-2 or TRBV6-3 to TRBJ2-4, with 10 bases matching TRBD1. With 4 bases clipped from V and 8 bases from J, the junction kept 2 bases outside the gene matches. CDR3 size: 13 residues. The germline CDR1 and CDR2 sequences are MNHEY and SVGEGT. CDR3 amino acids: CASSLTGGYIQYF. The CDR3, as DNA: TGTGCCAGCAGTTTGACAGGGGGCTACATTCAGTACTTC.

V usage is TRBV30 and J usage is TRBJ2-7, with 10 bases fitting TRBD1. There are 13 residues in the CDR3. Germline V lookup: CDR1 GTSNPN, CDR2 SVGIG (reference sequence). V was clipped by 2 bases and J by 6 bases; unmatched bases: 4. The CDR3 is CAWSYGTGAEQYF. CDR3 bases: TGTGCCTGGAGTTACGGGACAGGGGCCGAGCAGTACTTC.

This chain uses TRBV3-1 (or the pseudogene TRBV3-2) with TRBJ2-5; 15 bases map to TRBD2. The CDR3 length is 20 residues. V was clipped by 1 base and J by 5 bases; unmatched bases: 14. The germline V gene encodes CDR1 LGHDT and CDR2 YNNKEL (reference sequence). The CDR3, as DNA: TGTGCCAGCAGCCAAGGCCCCGGACTAGCGGGAGGGCCCTCTTGGGAGACCCAGTACTTC. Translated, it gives CASSQGPGLAGGPSWETQYF.

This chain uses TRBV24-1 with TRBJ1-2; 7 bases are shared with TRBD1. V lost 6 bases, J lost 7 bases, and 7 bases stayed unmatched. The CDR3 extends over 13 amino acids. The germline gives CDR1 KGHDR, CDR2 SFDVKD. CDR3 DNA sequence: TGTGCCACCAGTACCGGACAGGAAGCTGGCTACACCTTC. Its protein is CATSTGQEAGYTF.

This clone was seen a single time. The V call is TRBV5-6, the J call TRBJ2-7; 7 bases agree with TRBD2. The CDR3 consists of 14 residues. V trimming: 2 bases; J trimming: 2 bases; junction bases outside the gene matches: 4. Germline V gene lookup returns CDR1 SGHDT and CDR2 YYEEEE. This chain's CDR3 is CASSFPSGAYEQYF. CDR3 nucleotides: TGTGCCAGCAGCTTCCCTAGCGGAGCCTACGAGCAGTACTTC.

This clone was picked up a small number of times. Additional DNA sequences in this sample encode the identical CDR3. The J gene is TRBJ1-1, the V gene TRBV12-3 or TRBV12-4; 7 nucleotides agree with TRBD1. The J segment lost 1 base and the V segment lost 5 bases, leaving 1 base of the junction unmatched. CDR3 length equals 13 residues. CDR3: CASSRTGNTEAFF. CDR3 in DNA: TGTGCCAGCAGTAGGACAGGGAACACTGAAGCTTTCTTT.

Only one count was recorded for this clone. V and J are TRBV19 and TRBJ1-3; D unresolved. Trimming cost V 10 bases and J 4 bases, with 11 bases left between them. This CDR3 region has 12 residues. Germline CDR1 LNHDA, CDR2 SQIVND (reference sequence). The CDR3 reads CATKSGGNTIYF. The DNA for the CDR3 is TGTGCCACGAAGTCCGGGGGAAACACCATATATTTT.